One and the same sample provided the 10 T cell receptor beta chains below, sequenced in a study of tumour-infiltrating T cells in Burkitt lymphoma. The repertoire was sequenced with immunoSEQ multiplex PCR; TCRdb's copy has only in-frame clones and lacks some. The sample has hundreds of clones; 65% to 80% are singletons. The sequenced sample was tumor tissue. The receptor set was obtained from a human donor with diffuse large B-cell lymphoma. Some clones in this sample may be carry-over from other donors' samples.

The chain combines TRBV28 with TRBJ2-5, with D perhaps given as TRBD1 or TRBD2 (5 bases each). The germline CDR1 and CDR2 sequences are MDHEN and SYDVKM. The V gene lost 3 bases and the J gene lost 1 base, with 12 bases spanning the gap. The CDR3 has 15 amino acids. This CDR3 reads CASSLYGAFQETQYF. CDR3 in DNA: TGTGCCAGCAGTTTGTACGGGGCATTCCAAGAGACCCAGTACTTC.

Here the CDR3 reads CASSLRTGDGYTF. In nucleotides, the CDR3 is TGTGCCAGCAGCTTACGGACAGGGGATGGCTACACCTTC. The rearrangement joins TRBV5-6 to TRBJ1-2; 9 bases fit TRBD1. Trimming at V came to 2 bases and at J to 6 bases, leaving 2 bases not matched to a gene. Looked up from germline, CDR1 is SGHDT and CDR2 is YYEEEE. The CDR3 extends over 13 amino acids.

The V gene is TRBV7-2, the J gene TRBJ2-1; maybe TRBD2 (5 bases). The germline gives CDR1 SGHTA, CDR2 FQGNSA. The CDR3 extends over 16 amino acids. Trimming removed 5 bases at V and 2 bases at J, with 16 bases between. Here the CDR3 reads CASSPDSTFPYNEQFF. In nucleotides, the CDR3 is TGTGCCAGCAGCCCGGACTCAACCTTTCCCTACAATGAGCAGTTCTTC.

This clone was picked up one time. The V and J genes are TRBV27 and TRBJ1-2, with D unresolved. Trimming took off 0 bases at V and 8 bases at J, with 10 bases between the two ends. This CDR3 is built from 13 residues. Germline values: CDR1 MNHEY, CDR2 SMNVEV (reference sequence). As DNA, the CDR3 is TGTGCCAGCAGTTTATCGTTAACAGAGGGCTACACCTTC. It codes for CASSLSLTEGYTF.

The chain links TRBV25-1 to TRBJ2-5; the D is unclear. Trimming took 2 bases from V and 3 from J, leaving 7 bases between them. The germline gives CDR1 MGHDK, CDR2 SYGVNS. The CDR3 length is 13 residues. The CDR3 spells CASSELGEETQYF. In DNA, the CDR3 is TGTGCCAGCAGTGAACTTGGGGAAGAGACCCAGTACTTC. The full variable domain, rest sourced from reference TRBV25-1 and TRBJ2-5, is EADIYQTPRYLVIGTGKKITLECSQTMGHDKMYWYQQDPGMELHLIHYSYGVNSTEKGDLSSESTVSRIRTEHFPLTLESARPSHTSQYLCASSELGEETQYFGPGTRLLVL.

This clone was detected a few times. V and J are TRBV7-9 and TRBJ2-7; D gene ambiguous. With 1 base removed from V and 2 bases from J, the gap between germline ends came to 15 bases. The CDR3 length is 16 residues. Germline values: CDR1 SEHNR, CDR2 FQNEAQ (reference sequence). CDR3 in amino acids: CASSLGGGQVAYEQYF. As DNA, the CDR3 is TGTGCCAGCAGCTTAGGGGGTGGGCAGGTGGCCTACGAGCAGTACTTC. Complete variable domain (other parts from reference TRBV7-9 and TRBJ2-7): DTGVSQNPRHKITKRGQNVTFRCDPISEHNRLYWYRQTLGQGPEFLTYFQNEAQLEKSRLLSDRFSAERPKGSFSTLEIQRTEQGDSAMYLCASSLGGGQVAYEQYFGPGTRLTVT.

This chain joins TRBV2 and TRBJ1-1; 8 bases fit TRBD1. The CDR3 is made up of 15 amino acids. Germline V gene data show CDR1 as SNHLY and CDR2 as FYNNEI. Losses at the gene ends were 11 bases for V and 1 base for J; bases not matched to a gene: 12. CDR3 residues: CASTGTGRANTEAFF. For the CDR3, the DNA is TGTGCCTCCACCGGGACAGGTAGGGCGAACACTGAAGCTTTCTTT.

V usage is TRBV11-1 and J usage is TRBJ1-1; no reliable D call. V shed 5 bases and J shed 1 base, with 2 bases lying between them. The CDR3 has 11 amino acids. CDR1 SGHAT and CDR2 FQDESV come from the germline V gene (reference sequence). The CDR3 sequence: CASSTNTEAFF. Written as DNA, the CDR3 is TGTGCCAGCAGCACGAACACTGAAGCTTTCTTT.

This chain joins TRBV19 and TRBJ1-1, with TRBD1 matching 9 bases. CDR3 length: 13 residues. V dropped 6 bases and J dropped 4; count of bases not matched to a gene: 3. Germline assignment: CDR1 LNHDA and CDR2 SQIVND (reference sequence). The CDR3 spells CASRTGGGTEAFF. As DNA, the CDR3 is TGTGCCAGTAGGACAGGGGGTGGCACTGAAGCTTTCTTT.

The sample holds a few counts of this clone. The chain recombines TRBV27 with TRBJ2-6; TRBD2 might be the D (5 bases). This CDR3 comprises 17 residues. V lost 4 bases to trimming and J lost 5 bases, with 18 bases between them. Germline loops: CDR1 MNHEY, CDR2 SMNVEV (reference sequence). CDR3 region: CASSSRGLQSRANVLTF. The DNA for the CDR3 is TGTGCCAGCAGTTCAAGAGGGCTACAAAGTCGGGCCAACGTCCTGACTTTC.